This passage covers 27 T cell receptor beta chains from one sample sequenced in a study of shared clonotypes between healthy human individuals. Generated by immunoSEQ multiplex PCR, the TCRdb table keeps only in-frame clones and is missing some. The table has approximately 1.4 million clones, 95% to 99% seen once. The sample was naive CD4+ T cells sorted from blood. Indicated subset: CD45RA+ positively selected. The receptors come from a man aged 25-45 years in good health.

The chain is built from TRBV4-1 and TRBJ2-7; 8 bases map to TRBD1. J was trimmed by 3 bases and V by 4 bases; bases with no gene match: 14. The CDR3 contains 17 residues. In germline, CDR1 is MGHRA, CDR2 YSYEKL. The CDR3 region is CASSPNPRTGLDYEQYF. Written as DNA, the CDR3 is TGCGCCAGCAGCCCTAATCCGAGGACAGGGCTGGACTACGAGCAGTACTTC.

The chain is built from TRBV6-5 and TRBJ2-4, with 7 bases fitting TRBD2. The germline V gene encodes CDR1 MNHEY and CDR2 SVGAGI. The V gene end was trimmed by 8 bases and the J gene end by 0 bases; junction bases not matched to a gene: 4. The CDR3 is 14 amino acids. CDR3 bases: TGTGCCAGCTCTTTAGCGGGAGCCAAAAACATTCAGTACTTC. Protein sequence: CASSLAGAKNIQYF.

The chain employs TRBV10-2 and TRBJ1-1; 10 positions agree with TRBD1. The J segment lost 2 bases and the V segment lost 2 bases, leaving 5 bases of the junction unmatched. CDR1 is WSHSY, CDR2 SAAADI, per germline. The CDR3 runs 16 residues. The chain's CDR3 is CASSEGQGVLNTEAFF. The CDR3 coding sequence is TGCGCCAGCAGTGAGGGACAGGGGGTGTTAAACACTGAAGCTTTCTTT.

The chain uses TRBV10-3 and TRBJ1-2; D uncertain. The CDR3 consists of 11 residues. Trimming took off 3 bases at V and 1 base at J, with 0 bases between the two ends. Germline CDR1 reads ENHRY; CDR2 reads SYGVKD. The CDR3 sequence is CAISDNYGYTF. The CDR3 DNA sequence: TGTGCCATCAGTGATAACTATGGCTACACCTTC.

The chain uses TRBV5-4 and TRBJ1-1; D not certain. Trimming took off 0 bases at V and 1 base at J, with 7 bases between the two ends. The CDR3 covers 14 residues. Germline values: CDR1 SGHNT, CDR2 YYREEE (reference sequence). CDR3 DNA sequence: TGTGCCAGCAGCTTGGTTCATGAGAACACTGAAGCTTTCTTT. Residues: CASSLVHENTEAFF.

The chain links TRBV14 to TRBJ2-7, with D tentatively TRBD1 (5 bases). Between the trimmed V and J ends, which lost 2 bases and 3 bases, there was a span of 17 bases. The CDR3 extends over 16 amino acids. Looked up from germline, CDR1 is SGHDN and CDR2 is FVKESK. This CDR3 is CASSQYLGRAHYEQYF. CDR3 bases: TGTGCCAGCAGCCAATATCTGGGCAGGGCCCACTACGAGCAGTACTTC.

The rearrangement joins TRBV7-9 to TRBJ2-1; TRBD2 matches at 7 bases. J was trimmed by 7 bases and V by 1 base; bases with no gene match: 7. The CDR3 sequence is 15 residues long. Germline CDR1 SEHNR, CDR2 FQNEAQ (reference sequence). The CDR3 region is CASSLGLASGNEQFF. DNA of the CDR3: TGTGCCAGCAGCTTAGGACTAGCTTCAGGAAATGAGCAGTTCTTC.

The chain couples TRBV29-1 to TRBJ1-1; tentative D call: TRBD1 (5 bases). CDR1 is SQVTM and CDR2 is ANQGSEA in the germline V gene. V was trimmed by 4 bases and J by 3 bases, leaving 9 bases between them. This CDR3 contains 12 residues. CDR3 DNA: TGCAGCGTTGCAGGGATGTACACTGAAGCTTTCTTT. This sequence encodes CSVAGMYTEAFF.

The chain links TRBV27 to TRBJ2-7; TRBD2 matches at 9 bases. The CDR3 totals 15 residues. V shed 6 bases and J 0 bases; nucleotides not matched to a gene: 6. Germline V gene lookup returns CDR1 MNHEY and CDR2 SMNVEV (reference sequence). Here the CDR3 reads CASRSLAGSSYEQYF. CDR3 nucleotides: TGTGCCAGCAGATCTCTAGCGGGAAGCTCCTACGAGCAGTACTTC.

The chain employs TRBV13 and TRBJ1-1, with a tentative D call TRBD1 (6 bases). There are 15 residues in the CDR3. Germline CDR1 PRHDT, CDR2 FYEKMQ (reference sequence). V was trimmed by 3 bases and J by 1 base, leaving 12 bases between them. The DNA of the CDR3 is TGTGCCAGCAGCTTTCAGGGGCGGGCGAACACTGAAGCTTTCTTT. Translated, it gives CASSFQGRANTEAFF.

This clone showed up just once. Other DNA sequences in this sample translate to the same CDR3. The chain couples TRBV7-9 to TRBJ1-2; 7 positions agree with TRBD1. The length of the CDR3 is 13 residues. The germline CDR1 and CDR2 sequences are SEHNR and FQNEAQ (reference sequence). The ends lost 3 bases at V and 4 bases at J; junction bases unmatched: 2. CDR3 DNA sequence: TGTGCCAGCAGCTTGGGACAGAGCTATGGCTACACCTTC. The encoded protein is CASSLGQSYGYTF.

The chain is built from TRBV10-1 and TRBJ2-1; D remains ambiguous. V lost 2 bases and J lost 0, with 11 bases in between. From germline, CDR1 is WNHNN and CDR2 SYGVQD (reference sequence). The CDR3 consists of 16 residues. This CDR3 reads CASSEGRISSYNEQFF. As DNA, the CDR3 is TGCGCCAGCAGTGAGGGTCGAATAAGCTCCTACAATGAGCAGTTCTTC.

Regarding this clone: The sample carries other DNA sequences with the same CDR3. The rearrangement uses TRBV28 and TRBJ2-5, with D unresolved. Germline CDR1 and CDR2: MDHEN and SYDVKM. Between the trimmed V and J ends, which lost 2 bases and 4 bases, there was a span of 5 bases. The CDR3 is made up of 12 amino acids. The CDR3 protein is CASSLIGETQYF. The CDR3 nucleotides read TGTGCCAGCAGTTTAATAGGAGAGACCCAGTACTTC.

The chain employs TRBV7-9 and TRBJ2-3, with unresolved D. This CDR3 comprises 14 residues. Germline CDR1 is SEHNR and CDR2 is FQNEAQ (reference sequence). Trimming cost V 5 bases and J 2 bases, with 11 bases left between them. CDR3 residues: CASSTTSSTDTQYF. The CDR3 bases are TGTGCCAGCAGCACAACATCCTCCACAGATACGCAGTATTTT.

The chain carries TRBV9 and TRBJ2-6, with D hard to call. Trimming pared 0 bases from V and 0 bases from J, leaving 4 bases between. The V gene's germline CDR1 is SGDLS and CDR2 YYNGEE. This CDR3 comprises 15 residues. The CDR3 DNA reads TGTGCCAGCAGCGTAGAGACCTCTGGGGCCAACGTCCTGACTTTC. Translated, it gives CASSVETSGANVLTF.

The chain links TRBV27 to TRBJ2-2, with 7 bases lining up with TRBD1. The V segment lost 3 bases and the J segment 15 bases; nucleotides outside the gene matches: 7. Looked up from germline, CDR1 is MNHEY and CDR2 is SMNVEV (reference sequence). The CDR3 has 12 residues. In DNA form, the CDR3 reads TGTGCCAGCAGTTTGCGAGGGGGCGCGTTGTTTTTT. Its protein product is CASSLRGGALFF.

The chain links TRBV4-2 to TRBJ1-2; no clear D. The germline V gene has CDR1 LGHNA and CDR2 YNFKEQ. Deletions cut 0 bases from V and 8 bases from J, with 13 bases between. This CDR3 has 14 residues. CDR3 in amino acids: CASSQDPRKGGYTF. CDR3 in DNA: TGTGCCAGCAGCCAAGATCCCAGGAAAGGGGGCTACACCTTC.

V and J are TRBV2 and TRBJ2-3, with D possibly TRBD1 on 6 matching bases. Trimming cost V 5 bases and J 0 bases, with 9 bases left between them. Germline V gene data show CDR1 as SNHLY and CDR2 as FYNNEI. CDR3 length: 14 residues. The chain's CDR3 is CASSYQGSTDTQYF. CDR3 nucleotides: TGTGCCAGCAGTTATCAGGGGAGCACAGATACGCAGTATTTT.

V is TRBV5-1 and J is TRBJ1-5, with D unclear. Germline V gives CDR1 SGHRS, CDR2 YFSETQ. V was cut by 0 bases and J by 6 bases, with 10 bases left in between. The CDR3 is made up of 14 amino acids. The CDR3 spells CASSLEGWGQPQHF. The CDR3 DNA reads TGCGCCAGCAGCTTGGAAGGATGGGGTCAGCCCCAGCATTTT.

A note on this clone: The sample contains more than one DNA sequence encoding this CDR3. This sequence joins TRBV7-9 and TRBJ2-1, with 11 bases aligning to TRBD2. Trimming cost V 4 bases and J 4 bases; bases outside gene matches: 3. Looked up from germline, CDR1 is SEHNR and CDR2 is FQNEAQ (reference sequence). This CDR3 is built from 15 residues. The CDR3 here is CASSSGTSGYNEQFF. CDR3 nucleotide sequence: TGTGCCAGCAGCTCCGGGACTAGCGGATACAATGAGCAGTTCTTC.

In its sample, this clone was seen once. The chain couples TRBV5-6 to TRBJ1-2; D may be TRBD1 (5 bases). Germline CDR1 reads SGHDT; CDR2 reads YYEEEE. V lost 4 bases and J 3 bases, leaving 19 bases between the germline ends. The CDR3 runs to 16 residues. The CDR3 DNA follows: TGTGCCAGCAGCCTAAAAACGGGACGGACCCACTATGGCTACACCTTC. Its translation: CASSLKTGRTHYGYTF.

The chain couples TRBV5-4 to TRBJ2-4; the D gene is possibly TRBD1 (6 bases). The length of the CDR3 is 16 residues. V lost 3 bases and J lost 0, with 13 bases in between. Germline V gives CDR1 SGHNT, CDR2 YYREEE (reference sequence). CDR3 protein: CASSSTGDLAKNIQYF. As DNA, the CDR3 is TGTGCCAGCAGCTCGACAGGTGATTTAGCCAAAAACATTCAGTACTTC.

The chain couples TRBV5-4 to TRBJ2-3; perhaps TRBD1 as D (5 bases). V was trimmed by 4 bases and J by 2 bases, leaving 14 bases between them. The CDR3 runs 15 residues. Germline CDR1 is SGHNT and CDR2 is YYREEE (reference sequence). The CDR3 region is CASSRAAGNTDTQYF. In nucleotides, the CDR3 is TGTGCCAGCAGCAGGGCGGCAGGGAACACAGATACGCAGTATTTT. The full variable domain, with the rest looked up from reference TRBV5-4 and TRBJ2-3, is ETGVTQSPTHLIKTRGQQVTLRCSSQSGHNTVSWYQQALGQGPQFIFQYYREEENGRGNFPPRFSGLQFPNYSSELNVNALELDDSALYLCASSRAAGNTDTQYFGPGTRLTVL.

The chain carries TRBV2 and TRBJ2-3; D perhaps matches TRBD1 (5 bases). Germline V CDR1 and CDR2: SNHLY, FYNNEI. V lost 4 bases and J 6 bases, leaving 11 bases between the germline ends. The CDR3 contains 13 residues. The CDR3 spells CASSVSGRDTQYF. DNA for the CDR3: TGTGCCAGCAGTGTGTCAGGGCGCGATACGCAGTATTTT.

This rearrangement joins TRBV5-1 to TRBJ2-3; 12 bases agree with TRBD1. The CDR3 is 17 residues long. Germline trimming cut 3 bases from V and 4 bases from J; bases unmatched to any gene: 9. Germline V lookup: CDR1 SGHRS, CDR2 YFSETQ. CDR3 region: CASSWGPGQGAADTQYF. CDR3 in DNA: TGCGCCAGCAGCTGGGGTCCGGGACAGGGGGCCGCAGATACGCAGTATTTT.

V and J are TRBV4-1 and TRBJ2-7; 7 bases fit TRBD1. CDR1 and CDR2 (germline): MGHRA, YSYEKL. V lost 4 bases, J lost 0 bases, and 21 bases stayed unmatched. This CDR3 region has 20 residues. The CDR3 is CASSPSPGQVPSYGSYEQYF. DNA of the CDR3: TGCGCCAGCAGCCCCTCCCCTGGACAGGTCCCTAGCTATGGCTCCTACGAGCAGTACTTC.

The V and J genes are TRBV30 and TRBJ2-6; D is uncertain. CDR3 size: 14 residues. Germline CDR1 is GTSNPN and CDR2 is SVGIG (reference sequence). Trimming removed 0 bases at V and 1 base at J, with 4 bases between. CDR3 DNA: TGTGCCTGGAGTGTAGGATCTGGGGCCAACGTCCTGACTTTC. Amino acids: CAWSVGSGANVLTF.